These 7 T cell receptor beta chains were sequenced from one sample in a study of CD4 T cells in relation to SARS-CoV-2 and coronaviruses. Repertoires were generated with immunoSEQ multiplex PCR, while TCRdb's copy carries only in-frame clones and drops some. The data show some 38,000 clones, roughly 80% seen once. These receptors' antigens are unknown. The material sequenced was memory CD4+ T cells from PBMCs, cultured in vitro. The receptors here all came from an adult with COVID-19.

J is TRBJ2-5 and V is TRBV25-1; TRBD1 might be the D (6 bases). This CDR3 comprises 13 residues. Germline V gene sequence: CDR1 MGHDK, CDR2 SYGVNS. Trimming pared 2 bases from V and 5 bases from J, leaving 9 bases between. The CDR3 spells CASSEGGRETQYF. The CDR3, as DNA: TGTGCCAGCAGTGAAGGGGGCAGGGAGACCCAGTACTTC.

CDR3 sequence reads: CASSQDQRGAYEQYF. The CDR3 nucleotides read TGCGCCAGCAGCCAAGACCAGCGGGGGGCCTACGAGCAGTACTTC. The chain couples TRBV4-3 to TRBJ2-7, with 9 bases fitting TRBD2. In germline, CDR1 is LGHNA, CDR2 YSLEER. The CDR3 has 15 amino acids. Trimming removed 0 bases from V and 2 bases from J; junction bases left unmatched: 2.

About this clone: Other DNA sequences in the same sample also yield this CDR3. The chain links TRBV18 to TRBJ1-5; D ambiguous. This CDR3 is built from 15 residues. Germline CDR1 is KGHSH and CDR2 is LQKENI. Trimming took off 3 bases at V and 1 base at J, with 10 bases between the two ends. In nucleotides, the CDR3 is TGTGCCAGCTCACCCGATAGACTCAGCAATCAGCCCCAGCATTTT. Amino acids: CASSPDRLSNQPQHF.

J is TRBJ2-3 and V is TRBV11-2, with 12 bases lining up with TRBD1. CDR3 size: 16 residues. With V trimmed by 4 bases and J by 2 bases, 4 bases remained unmatched. Per the germline V gene, CDR1 is SGHAT and CDR2 is FQNNGV. The CDR3 loop is CASSWGTGGLTDTQYF. CDR3 nucleotide sequence: TGTGCCAGCAGCTGGGGGACAGGGGGCCTCACAGATACGCAGTATTTT.

This chain links TRBV5-8 with TRBJ2-5; 8 nucleotides line up with TRBD1. Losses at the gene ends were 0 bases for V and 5 bases for J; bases not matched to a gene: 6. Germline CDR1 is SGHTS and CDR2 is YDEGEE. This CDR3 has 15 amino acids. In DNA form, the CDR3 reads TGTGCCAGCAGCTTGGGGAGACAGGGGCGTGAGACCCAGTACTTC. Amino acids: CASSLGRQGRETQYF.

The chain employs TRBV7-8 and TRBJ2-1; the match to TRBD2 covers 7 bases. After removal of 6 bases from V and 1 base from J, the junction contained 9 bases not matched to a gene. CDR1 SGHVS and CDR2 FQNEAQ come from the germline V gene. CDR3 length: 16 residues. CDR3 nucleotide sequence: TGTGCCAGCAGACCCCTTCGGCGGGAGTCCTACAATGAGCAGTTCTTC. Translated, it gives CASRPLRRESYNEQFF.

This chain connects TRBV9 to TRBJ2-7, with D perhaps TRBD2 (5 bases). CDR3 length: 15 residues. V gave up 0 bases and J gave up 7 bases, with 17 bases separating them. Germline assignment: CDR1 SGDLS and CDR2 YYNGEE. The CDR3: CASSVEAETPGEQYF. CDR3 nucleotides: TGTGCCAGCAGCGTAGAGGCAGAGACCCCGGGAGAGCAGTACTTC.